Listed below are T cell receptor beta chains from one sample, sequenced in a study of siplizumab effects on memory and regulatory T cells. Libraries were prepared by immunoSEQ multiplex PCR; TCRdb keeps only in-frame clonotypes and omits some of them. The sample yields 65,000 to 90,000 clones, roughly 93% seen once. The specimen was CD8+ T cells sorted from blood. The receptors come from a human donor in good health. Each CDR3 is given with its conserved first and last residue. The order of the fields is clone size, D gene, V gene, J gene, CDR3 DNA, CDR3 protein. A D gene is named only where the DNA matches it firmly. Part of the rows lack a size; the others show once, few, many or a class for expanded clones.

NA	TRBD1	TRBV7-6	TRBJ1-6	TGTGCCAGCAGCTTAGGGGACAGTAATTCACCCCTCCACTTT	CASSLGDSNSPLHF
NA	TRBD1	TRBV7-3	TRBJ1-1	TGTGCCAGCAGCCCCTCCGGGACAGACACTGAAGCTTTCTTT	CASSPSGTDTEAFF
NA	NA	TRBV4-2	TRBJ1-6	TGTGCCAGCAGCCAAGAGGATTCACCCCTCCACTTT	CASSQEDSPLHF
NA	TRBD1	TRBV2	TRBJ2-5	TGTGCCAGCAGTGGTTGGACAGGGGGCCAAGAGACCCAGTACTTC	CASSGWTGGQETQYF
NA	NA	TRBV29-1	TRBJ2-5	TGCAGCGTTGAGTGGGCAGGGGTGATTCAAGAGACCCAGTACTTC	CSVEWAGVIQETQYF
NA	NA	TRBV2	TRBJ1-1	TGTGCCAGCAGTGAATTGTTGGCAGCCTTGAACACTGAAGCTTTCTTT	CASSELLAALNTEAFF
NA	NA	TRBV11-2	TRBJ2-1	TGTGCCAGCAGCACCCGGACCAGACACAATGAGCAGTTCTTC	CASSTRTRHNEQFF
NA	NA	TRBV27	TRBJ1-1	TGTGCCAGCAGAAGTGGGAACACTGAAGCTTTCTTT	CASRSGNTEAFF
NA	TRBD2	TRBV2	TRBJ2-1	TGTGCCACCCCGACTAGCGGGGATTACAATGAGCAGTTCTTC	CATPTSGDYNEQFF
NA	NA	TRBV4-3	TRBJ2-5	TGCGCCAGCAGCCAAATAGATTGGATGGAGGGGGCCCAGTACTTC	CASSQIDWMEGAQYF
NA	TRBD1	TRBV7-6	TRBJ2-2	TGTGCCAGCAGCTCCCCGGGACAGGGTAACACCGGGGAGCTGTTTTTT	CASSSPGQGNTGELFF
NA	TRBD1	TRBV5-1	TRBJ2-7	TGCGCCAGCGGGACAGTCTCCTACGAGCAGTACTTC	CASGTVSYEQYF
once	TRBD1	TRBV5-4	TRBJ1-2	TGTGCCAGCAGCTTGGCGGGACAGGGTGATGGCTACACCTTC	CASSLAGQGDGYTF
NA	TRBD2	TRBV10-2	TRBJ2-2	TGCGCCAGCGACGGGACTAGCGGGGGCCTCAGTAACACCGGGGAGCTGTTTTTT	CASDGTSGGLSNTGELFF
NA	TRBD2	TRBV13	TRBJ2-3	TGTGCCAGCAGCTCCTTAGCGGGGGGGCCGACAGATACGCAGTATTTT	CASSSLAGGPTDTQYF
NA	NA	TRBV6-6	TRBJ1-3	TGTGCCAGCAGTTACTCCACGGAGGGAAACACCATATATTTT	CASSYSTEGNTIYF
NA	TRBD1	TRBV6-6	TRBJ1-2	TGTGCCAGCACCTTAGGACAGGTTAACTATGGCTACACCTTC	CASTLGQVNYGYTF
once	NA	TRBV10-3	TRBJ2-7	TGTGCCGTACTCCGGGACTCCGGTTCGTCCTACGAGCAGTACTTC	CAVLRDSGSSYEQYF
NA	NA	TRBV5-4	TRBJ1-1	TGTGCCAGCAGCCCCCTTTCCCTAGCCAGGAACACTGAAGCTTTCTTT	CASSPLSLARNTEAFF
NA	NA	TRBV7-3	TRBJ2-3	TGTGCCAGCAGCCCAAGTCCCGGCAGCACAGATACGCAGTATTTT	CASSPSPGSTDTQYF
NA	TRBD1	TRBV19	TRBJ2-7	TGTGCCAGTAGTATAGCGACAGGGCCCTCTTACGAGCAGTACTTC	CASSIATGPSYEQYF
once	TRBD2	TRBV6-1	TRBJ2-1	TGTGCCAGCAGTGACGCGGGGGGGTTCAGTGAGCAGTTCTTC	CASSDAGGFSEQFF
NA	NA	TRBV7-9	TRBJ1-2	TGTGCCAGCAGCTTAGAGTCCGGGGTTTTTGGCTACACCTTC	CASSLESGVFGYTF
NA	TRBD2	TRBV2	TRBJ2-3	TGTGCCAGCAGTGAGGCGGGGGGGCCTTCCACAGATACGCAGTATTTT	CASSEAGGPSTDTQYF
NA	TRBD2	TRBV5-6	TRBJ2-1	TGTGCCAGCAGCTTGCGACTAGCGGGGGCGCTCTCCTACAATGAGCAGTTCTTC	CASSLRLAGALSYNEQFF
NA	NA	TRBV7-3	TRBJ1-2	TGTGCCAGCAGCTTAATTCCAGGGGTTGGGTATGGCTACACCTTC	CASSLIPGVGYGYTF
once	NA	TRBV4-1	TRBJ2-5	TGCGCCAGCAGCCTGGGACACACGGGTGAGACCCAGTACTTC	CASSLGHTGETQYF
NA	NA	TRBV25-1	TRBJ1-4	TGTGCCAGCAGTGAATTCCAGGGGTTAGGGGAAAAACTGTTTTTT	CASSEFQGLGEKLFF
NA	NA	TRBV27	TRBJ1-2	TGTGCCAGCAGTAGGGACATCCCGGGGGCCTATGGCTACACCTTC	CASSRDIPGAYGYTF
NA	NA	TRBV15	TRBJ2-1	TGTGCCACCAGCTCCTATGACAGGGACTTCTACAATGAGCAGTTCTTC	CATSSYDRDFYNEQFF
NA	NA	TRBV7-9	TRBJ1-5	TGTGCCAGCAGCTTAGCAGGGACTAGCAATCAGCCCCAGCATTTT	CASSLAGTSNQPQHF
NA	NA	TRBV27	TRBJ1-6	TGTGCCAGCAGTGTTGGCAGGGGCGATCGGGCCCTCCACTTT	CASSVGRGDRALHF
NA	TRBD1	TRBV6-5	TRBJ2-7	TGTGCCAGCAGTTCCGGACAGGGGGCAGGGTACGAGCAGTACTTC	CASSSGQGAGYEQYF
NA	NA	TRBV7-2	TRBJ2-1	TGTGCCAGCAGCCCTTACAGCGACTTGGATGAGCAGTTCTTC	CASSPYSDLDEQFF
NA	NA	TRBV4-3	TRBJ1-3	TGCGCCAGCAGCCAAGCAAGGGGGACGGGAAACACCATATATTTT	CASSQARGTGNTIYF
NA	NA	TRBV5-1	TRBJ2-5	TGCGCCAGCAGCGCCGGGGACATGGAAGAGACCCAGTACTTC	CASSAGDMEETQYF
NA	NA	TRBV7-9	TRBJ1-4	TGTGCCAGCAGCTTATGGACAAAACAAACTAATGAAAAACTGTTTTTT	CASSLWTKQTNEKLFF
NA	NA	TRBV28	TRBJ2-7	TGTGCCAGCAGCGCCGGGACAAGTCCTTACGAGCAGTACTTC	CASSAGTSPYEQYF